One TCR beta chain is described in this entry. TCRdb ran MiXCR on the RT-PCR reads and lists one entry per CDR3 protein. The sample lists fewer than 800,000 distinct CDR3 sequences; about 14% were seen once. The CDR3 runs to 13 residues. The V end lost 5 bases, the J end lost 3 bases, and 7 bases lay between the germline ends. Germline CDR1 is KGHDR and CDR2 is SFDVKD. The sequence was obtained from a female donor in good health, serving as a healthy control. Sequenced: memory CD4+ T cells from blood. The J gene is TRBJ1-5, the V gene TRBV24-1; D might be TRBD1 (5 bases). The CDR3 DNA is TGTGCCACCAGTGGACAGCTCAATCAGCCCCAGCATTTT. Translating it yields CATSGQLNQPQHF.